Listed below are T cell receptor beta chains from one sample, sequenced in a study of blood T cell repertoires in COVID-19. TCRdb's table, derived via immunoSEQ multiplex PCR, lists solely in-frame clones and lacks some. The data contain about 220,000 clones, under 90% of them singletons. Sequencing was done on a sample of PBMCs or T cells enriched from blood (not recorded which). The source is a woman aged 60-75 years who had recovered from COVID-19. The CDR3 runs from the conserved cysteine through the conserved F or W. The order of the fields is D gene, J gene, clone size, V gene, CDR3 DNA, CDR3 protein. D genes are given only for firm matches. Rows give clone size only sometimes, using once, few, many, or a class for an expanded clone.

D gene: .; J gene: TRBJ1-1; clone size: .; V gene: TRBV7-2; CDR3 DNA: TGTGCCAGCAGCTCCGGCGGGGTGAACACTGAAGCTTTCTTT; CDR3 protein: CASSSGGVNTEAFF
D gene: .; J gene: TRBJ1-1; clone size: once; V gene: TRBV5-6; CDR3 DNA: TGTGCCAGCAGCTTGCTGGCAGAAGCTTTCTTT; CDR3 protein: CASSLLAEAFF
D gene: .; J gene: TRBJ2-2; clone size: .; V gene: TRBV7-8; CDR3 DNA: TGTGCCAGCAGCTTAAAGGCGCAGCGCCGAATCAACTACACCGGGGAGCTGTTTTTT; CDR3 protein: CASSLKAQRRINYTGELFF
D gene: TRBD1; J gene: TRBJ2-3; clone size: once; V gene: TRBV19; CDR3 DNA: TGTGCCAGTAGTATGTGGCAGGGGGCAGATACGCAGTATTTT; CDR3 protein: CASSMWQGADTQYF
D gene: .; J gene: TRBJ2-1; clone size: .; V gene: TRBV19; CDR3 DNA: TGTGCCAGTAGTATCGCCTTGGGAGCCTACAATGAGCAGTTCTTC; CDR3 protein: CASSIALGAYNEQFF
D gene: .; J gene: TRBJ2-7; clone size: .; V gene: TRBV5-1; CDR3 DNA: TGCGCCAGCAGCGGTACTTCCGGGACTCTTAACTCCTACGAGCAGTACTTC; CDR3 protein: CASSGTSGTLNSYEQYF
D gene: TRBD1; J gene: TRBJ2-5; clone size: once; V gene: TRBV18; CDR3 DNA: TGTGCCAGCTCATGGGTGGCGGCAGGGGGCGCGGAGACCCAGTACTTC; CDR3 protein: CASSWVAAGGAETQYF
D gene: .; J gene: TRBJ2-2; clone size: .; V gene: TRBV5-6; CDR3 DNA: TGTGCCAGCAGCTTGGTGGGCACCTTGAACACCGGGGAGCTGTTTTTT; CDR3 protein: CASSLVGTLNTGELFF
D gene: TRBD1; J gene: TRBJ1-5; clone size: .; V gene: TRBV19; CDR3 DNA: TGTGCCAGTAGTCCCCGGGACAGGGTAATCAATCAGCCCCAGCATTTT; CDR3 protein: CASSPRDRVINQPQHF
D gene: TRBD1; J gene: TRBJ2-2; clone size: .; V gene: TRBV6-6; CDR3 DNA: TGTGCCATCCGACAGGGGGGAACCGGGGAGCTGTTTTTT; CDR3 protein: CAIRQGGTGELFF
D gene: TRBD1; J gene: TRBJ1-2; clone size: .; V gene: TRBV12-5; CDR3 DNA: TGTGCTAGTGGTTTGGTAACAGGGGGAGGTGGCTACACCTTC; CDR3 protein: CASGLVTGGGGYTF
D gene: TRBD1; J gene: TRBJ1-5; clone size: .; V gene: TRBV6-5; CDR3 DNA: TGTGCCAGCAGCGAGACAGGGATACAGCCCCAGCATTTT; CDR3 protein: CASSETGIQPQHF
D gene: TRBD1; J gene: TRBJ1-2; clone size: .; V gene: TRBV6-5; CDR3 DNA: TGTGCCAGCAGTTTAGACGTGGCAGGGGGTAATGGCTACACCTTC; CDR3 protein: CASSLDVAGGNGYTF
D gene: TRBD2; J gene: TRBJ2-3; clone size: .; V gene: TRBV6-2/TRBV6-3; CDR3 DNA: TGTGCCAGCAGTGGAAGACTAGCGGCTAGCACAGATACGCAGTATTTT; CDR3 protein: CASSGRLAASTDTQYF
D gene: TRBD1; J gene: TRBJ2-2; clone size: .; V gene: TRBV25-1; CDR3 DNA: TGTGCCAGCAGTGAAGGGACAGGGGACACCGGGGAGCTGTTTTTT; CDR3 protein: CASSEGTGDTGELFF
D gene: .; J gene: TRBJ2-7; clone size: .; V gene: TRBV20-1; CDR3 DNA: TGCAGTGCTAGTCGCGGCTCCAGCTCCTACGAGCAGTACTTC; CDR3 protein: CSASRGSSSYEQYF
D gene: TRBD1; J gene: TRBJ1-6; clone size: .; V gene: TRBV6-5; CDR3 DNA: TGTGCCACCCGGGACAGGGCTAATTCACCCCTCCACTTT; CDR3 protein: CATRDRANSPLHF
D gene: TRBD2; J gene: TRBJ2-3; clone size: .; V gene: TRBV6-5; CDR3 DNA: TGTGCCAGCAGTCTGACGACTAGCGTTACAGATACGCAGTATTTT; CDR3 protein: CASSLTTSVTDTQYF
D gene: .; J gene: TRBJ1-5; clone size: .; V gene: TRBV19; CDR3 DNA: TGTGCCAGTAGTGTCGGAGGCAATCAGCCCCAGCATTTT; CDR3 protein: CASSVGGNQPQHF
D gene: .; J gene: TRBJ2-2; clone size: .; V gene: TRBV11-2; CDR3 DNA: TGTGCCAGCAGCCATGGGCGGGCTCTCTACGGGGAGCTGTTTTTT; CDR3 protein: CASSHGRALYGELFF
D gene: .; J gene: TRBJ2-3; clone size: .; V gene: TRBV4-2; CDR3 DNA: TGTGCCAGCAGCCAAGAAGTAGCCACAGATACGCAGTATTTT; CDR3 protein: CASSQEVATDTQYF
D gene: .; J gene: TRBJ1-4; clone size: once; V gene: TRBV19; CDR3 DNA: TGTGCCAGTAGTATTAGAACAACTAATGAAAAACTGTTTTTT; CDR3 protein: CASSIRTTNEKLFF
D gene: .; J gene: TRBJ2-3; clone size: .; V gene: TRBV10-3; CDR3 DNA: TGTGCCACTATGAGACAGGAGCGAGATACGCAGTATTTT; CDR3 protein: CATMRQERDTQYF
D gene: TRBD2; J gene: TRBJ2-7; clone size: .; V gene: TRBV3-1/TRBV3-2; CDR3 DNA: TGTGCCAGCAGCCAACAGGGACTAGCGGGAGGAGGCGAGCAGTACTTC; CDR3 protein: CASSQQGLAGGGEQYF
D gene: .; J gene: TRBJ1-2; clone size: .; V gene: TRBV5-1; CDR3 DNA: TGCGCCAGCAGGCTACTTCCCTTAGAATCATATGGCTACACCTTC; CDR3 protein: CASRLLPLESYGYTF
D gene: .; J gene: TRBJ1-3; clone size: .; V gene: TRBV7-6; CDR3 DNA: TGTGCCAGCAGCTTAGCGCGAGGGTCCGGAAACACCATATATTTT; CDR3 protein: CASSLARGSGNTIYF
D gene: TRBD2; J gene: TRBJ2-7; clone size: .; V gene: TRBV7-2; CDR3 DNA: TGTGCCAGCAGCTATCTTAGCGGGAGGGGGGGGGAGCAGTACTTC; CDR3 protein: CASSYLSGRGGEQYF
D gene: .; J gene: TRBJ2-5; clone size: .; V gene: TRBV7-3; CDR3 DNA: TGTGCCAGCAGCCCGAGGGGGGGGTACCGAGAGACCCAGTACTTC; CDR3 protein: CASSPRGGYRETQYF
D gene: .; J gene: TRBJ1-5; clone size: .; V gene: TRBV10-3; CDR3 DNA: TGTGCCATCAGTCTAGACAGAAATCAGCCCCAGCATTTT; CDR3 protein: CAISLDRNQPQHF
D gene: TRBD1; J gene: TRBJ2-3; clone size: .; V gene: TRBV5-6; CDR3 DNA: TGTGCCAGCAGCTCCCTTGGACAGGATCTGGATACGCAGTATTTT; CDR3 protein: CASSSLGQDLDTQYF